This TCR beta chain was captured in a study of shared clonotypes between healthy human individuals. Findings and limits, study-wide: Only blood underwent sampling, and tissue repertoires likely differ. Clonotypes not shared had lower generation probabilities than those common to all four donors. For naive CD4 cells, approximately 4.7% of clonotypes were shared across a few donors.

The naive CD8 fraction comprised CD45RO-negative cells positively selected for CCR7 and excluded terminally differentiated effector memory CD45RA+ cells. Assay: immunoSEQ multiplex PCR; the TCRdb copy retains only in-frame clones and omits some. Here the sample spans roughly 2,000,000 clones, around 96% being singletons. Comments on this clone: Its target is not known.

CDR3 length equals 13 residues. Germline values: CDR1 ENHRY, CDR2 SYGVKD. V lost 6 bases and J lost 2, with 9 bases in between. The chain has TRBV10-3 and TRBJ2-3; D gene uncertain. This TCR was recovered from a man aged 18 to 35 in good health. Sequenced sample: naive CD8+ T cells sorted from blood. CDR3 amino acids: CAISKDHTDTQYF. In DNA, the CDR3 is TGTGCCATCAGCAAAGATCACACAGATACGCAGTATTTT.